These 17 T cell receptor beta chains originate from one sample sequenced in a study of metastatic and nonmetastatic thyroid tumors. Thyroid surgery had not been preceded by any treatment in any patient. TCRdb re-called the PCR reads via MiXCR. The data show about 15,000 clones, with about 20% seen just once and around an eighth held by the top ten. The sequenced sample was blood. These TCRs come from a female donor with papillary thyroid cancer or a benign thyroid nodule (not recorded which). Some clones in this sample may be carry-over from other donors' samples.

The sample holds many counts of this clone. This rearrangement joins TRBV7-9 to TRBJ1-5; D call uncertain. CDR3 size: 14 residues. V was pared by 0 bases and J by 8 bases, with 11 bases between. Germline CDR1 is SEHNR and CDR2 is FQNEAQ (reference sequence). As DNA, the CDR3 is TGTGCCAGCAGCTTAGCGGCGCCAGAAAAGCCCCAGCATTTT. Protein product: CASSLAAPEKPQHF. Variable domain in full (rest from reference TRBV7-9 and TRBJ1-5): DTGVSQNPRHKITKRGQNVTFRCDPISEHNRLYWYRQTLGQGPEFLTYFQNEAQLEKSRLLSDRFSAERPKGSFSTLEIQRTEQGDSAMYLCASSLAAPEKPQHFGDGTRLSIL.

The CDR3 reads CASRTDGSKTFNTGELFF. In nucleotides, the CDR3 is TGTGCCAGCAGGACCGACGGATCCAAGACCTTCAACACCGGGGAGCTGTTTTTT. The V gene is TRBV28, the J gene TRBJ2-2; D is unclear. The CDR3 has 18 amino acids. Trimming took off 6 bases at V and 2 bases at J, with 22 bases between the two ends. Germline CDR1 and CDR2: MDHEN and SYDVKM.

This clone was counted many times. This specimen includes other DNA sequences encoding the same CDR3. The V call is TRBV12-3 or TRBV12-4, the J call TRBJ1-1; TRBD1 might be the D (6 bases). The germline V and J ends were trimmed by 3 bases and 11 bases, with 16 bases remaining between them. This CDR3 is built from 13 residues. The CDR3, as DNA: TGTGCCAGCAGTTTGGGGGGGGGCGGGGATGCTTTCTTT. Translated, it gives CASSLGGGGDAFF.

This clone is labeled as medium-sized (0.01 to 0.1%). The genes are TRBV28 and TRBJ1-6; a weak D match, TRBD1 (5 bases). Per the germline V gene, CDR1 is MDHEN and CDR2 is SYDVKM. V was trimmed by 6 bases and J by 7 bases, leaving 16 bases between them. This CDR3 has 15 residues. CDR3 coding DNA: TGTGCCAGCAGGCAGCGGGGGGACCGAAATTCACCCCTCCACTTT. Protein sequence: CASRQRGDRNSPLHF.

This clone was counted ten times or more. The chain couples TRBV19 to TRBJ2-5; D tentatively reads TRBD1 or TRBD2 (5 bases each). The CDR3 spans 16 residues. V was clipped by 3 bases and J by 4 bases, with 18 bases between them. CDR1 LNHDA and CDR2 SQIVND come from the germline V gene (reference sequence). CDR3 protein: CASSILWSQGAETQYF. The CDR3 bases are TGTGCCAGTAGTATTCTTTGGTCCCAGGGAGCAGAGACCCAGTACTTC.

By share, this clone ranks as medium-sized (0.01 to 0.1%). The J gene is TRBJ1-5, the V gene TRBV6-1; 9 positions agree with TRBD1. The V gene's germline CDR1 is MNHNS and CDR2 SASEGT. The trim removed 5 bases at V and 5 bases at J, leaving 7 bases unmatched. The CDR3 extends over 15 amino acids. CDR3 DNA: TGTGCCAGCAGTCTAAGGACAGGGGCCTATCAGCCCCAGCATTTT. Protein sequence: CASSLRTGAYQPQHF.

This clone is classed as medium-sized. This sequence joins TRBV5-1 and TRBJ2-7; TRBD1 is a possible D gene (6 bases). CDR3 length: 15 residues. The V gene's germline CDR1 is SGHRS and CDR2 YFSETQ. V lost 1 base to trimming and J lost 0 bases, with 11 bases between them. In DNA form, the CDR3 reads TGCGCCAGCAGCTTGAGGCCGGACAGCTCCTACGAGCAGTACTTC. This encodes CASSLRPDSSYEQYF.

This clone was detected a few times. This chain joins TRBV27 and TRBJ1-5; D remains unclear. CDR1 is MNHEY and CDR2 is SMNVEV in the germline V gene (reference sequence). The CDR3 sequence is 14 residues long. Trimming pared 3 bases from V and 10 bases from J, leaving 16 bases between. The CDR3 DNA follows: TGTGCCAGCAGTTTTCAAGTGCCTAGACATCCCCAGCATTTT. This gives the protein CASSFQVPRHPQHF.

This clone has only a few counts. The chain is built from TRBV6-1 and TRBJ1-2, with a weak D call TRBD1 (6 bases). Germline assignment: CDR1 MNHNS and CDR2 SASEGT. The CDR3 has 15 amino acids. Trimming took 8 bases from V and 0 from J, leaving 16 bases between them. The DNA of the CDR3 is TGTGCCAGCTCCCGAAGGGGGGTGGCTAACTATGGCTACACCTTC. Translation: CASSRRGVANYGYTF.

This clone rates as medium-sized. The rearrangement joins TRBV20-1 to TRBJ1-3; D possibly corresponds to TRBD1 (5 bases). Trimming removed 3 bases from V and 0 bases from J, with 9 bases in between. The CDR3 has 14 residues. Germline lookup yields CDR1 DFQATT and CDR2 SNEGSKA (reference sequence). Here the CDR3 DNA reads TGCAGTGCTAGCGACAGCAGCTCTGGAAACACCATATATTTT. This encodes CSASDSSSGNTIYF.

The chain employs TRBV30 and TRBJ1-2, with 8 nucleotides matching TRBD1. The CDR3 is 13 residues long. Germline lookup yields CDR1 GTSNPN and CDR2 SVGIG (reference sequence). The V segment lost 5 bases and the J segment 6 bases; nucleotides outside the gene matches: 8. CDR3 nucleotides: TGTGCCTGGGGACAGGGAGTCCGGGATGGCTACACCTTC. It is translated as CAWGQGVRDGYTF.

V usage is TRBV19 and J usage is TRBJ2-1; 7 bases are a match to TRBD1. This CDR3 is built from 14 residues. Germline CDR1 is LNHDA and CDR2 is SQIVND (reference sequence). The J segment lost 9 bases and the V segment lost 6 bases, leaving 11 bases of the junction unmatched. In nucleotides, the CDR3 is TGTGCCAGTAGACACGGCGACAGGGACGGTGAGCAGTTCTTC. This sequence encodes CASRHGDRDGEQFF.

The CDR3 nucleotides read TGTGCCAGCAGTGAGCAAACAGGTTCCGGCGAGCAGTACTTC. Its protein is CASSEQTGSGEQYF. V gene TRBV6-1 combines with J gene TRBJ2-7, with a tentative D call TRBD1 (5 bases). Trimming took off 3 bases at V and 6 bases at J, with 15 bases between the two ends. The germline gives CDR1 MNHNS, CDR2 SASEGT. This CDR3 contains 14 residues.

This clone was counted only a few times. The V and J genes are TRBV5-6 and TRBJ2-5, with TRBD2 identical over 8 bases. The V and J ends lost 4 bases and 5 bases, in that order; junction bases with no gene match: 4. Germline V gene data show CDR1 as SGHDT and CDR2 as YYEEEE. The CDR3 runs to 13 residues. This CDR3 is CASSPGGLETQYF. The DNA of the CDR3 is TGTGCCAGCAGCCCGGGGGGGTTGGAGACCCAGTACTTC. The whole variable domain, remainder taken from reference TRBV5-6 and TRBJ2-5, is DAGVTQSPTHLIKTRGQQVTLRCSPKSGHDTVSWYQQALGQGPQFIFQYYEEEERQRGNFPDRFSGHQFPNYSSELNVNALLLGDSALYLCASSPGGLETQYFGPGTRLLVL.

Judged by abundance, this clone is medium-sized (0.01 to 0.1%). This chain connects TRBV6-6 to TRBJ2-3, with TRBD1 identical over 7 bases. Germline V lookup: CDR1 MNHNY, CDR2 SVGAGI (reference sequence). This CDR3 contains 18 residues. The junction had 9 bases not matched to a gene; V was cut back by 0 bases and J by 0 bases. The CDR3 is CASSYSARDSPSTDTQYF. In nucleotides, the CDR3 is TGTGCCAGCAGTTACTCAGCCAGGGACAGTCCTAGCACAGATACGCAGTATTTT.

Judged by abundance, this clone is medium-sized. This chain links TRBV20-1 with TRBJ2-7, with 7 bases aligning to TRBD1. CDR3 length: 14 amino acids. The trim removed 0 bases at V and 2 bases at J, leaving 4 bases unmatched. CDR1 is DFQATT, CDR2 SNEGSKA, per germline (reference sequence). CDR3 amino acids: CSARDTGVPYEQYF. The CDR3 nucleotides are TGCAGTGCTAGAGATACAGGGGTACCCTACGAGCAGTACTTC.

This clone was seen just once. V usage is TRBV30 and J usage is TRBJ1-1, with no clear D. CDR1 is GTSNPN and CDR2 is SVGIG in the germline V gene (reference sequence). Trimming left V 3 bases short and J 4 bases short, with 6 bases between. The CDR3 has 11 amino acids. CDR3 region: CAWRRRTEAFF. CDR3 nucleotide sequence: TGTGCCTGGAGAAGACGCACTGAAGCTTTCTTT.